Given below is one TCR beta chain in context. Its binding antigen is unknown. Per-base qualities were not stored, and no clone one base away is much larger. The germline V gene (reference sequence) gives CDR1 as LNHDA and CDR2 as SQIVND. The trim is 1 base for V and 8 bases for J, with a gap of 14 bases between the germline ends. The CDR3 goes from the cysteine to the phenylalanine over 14 residues. Here the CDR3 DNA is all that survives: 42 bases in frame from base 1. At one collaborating source in Seattle, patients were enrolled during active infection and were followed longitudinally through the course of disease. Collaborating institutions collected whole blood in K2EDTA tubes following their own protocols. For TCRbeta analysis, collaborator samples were shipped as frozen whole blood, as isolated PBMCs, or as DNA extracted from either sample type. These data belong to a study of blood T cell repertoires in COVID-19 (dated by TCRdb to between 2020 and 2021). Regarding the study in general: Collaborator samples came from the United States, Italy and Spain and covered acute and convalescent phases of COVID-19. The prospective study material was composed of cDNA or gDNA derived from T cells, B-cell-depleted T cells, or PBMCs. The dataset comprised deeply sampled blood TCRbeta repertoires from subjects exposed to, actively infected with, or recovered from COVID-19. A freely available public database, intended as a resource for researchers studying the immune response to SARS-CoV-2, is where the repertoires were released. The samples were drawn from the first 160 participants of the ongoing ImmuneRACE study and from under 1,500 subjects provided by 6 global collaborators. Nearly every sample came with metadata listing a de-identified subject ID, COVID-19 status, age in years and sex. Where available, HLA class I and class II types were taken from metadata supplied by the sample provider and were not determined by assay-based typing.

Paper-wide results and their limitations: How much clinical and demographic metadata was included differed by source and by participant, and the metadata was provided uncurated.

TCRbeta CDR3 regions were amplified from genomic DNA using the immunoSEQ Assay, a bias-controlled multiplex PCR. In the original analysis: The number of nucleated cells in each sample was estimated by amplification of reference gene primers within the assay. Sequence reads were collapsed and filtered to measure the absolute abundance of every unique TCRbeta CDR3 rearrangement. For each sample, productive Simpson clonality was calculated by taking the square root of Simpson's diversity index across productive rearrangements. The clones in this table, taken by TCRdb from immuneACCESS, are in-frame only. Not every clone is retained; where verified, under half of the shortfall comes from an unresolved V gene, and the cause of the rest is unknown. D and trimming were read from the DNA, whereas the V and J calls and clone size are those reported in that table. The sample contains tens of thousands of clones, roughly nine tenths of them found a single time. The top ten clones comprise about 18% of the sample.

The chain couples TRBV19 to TRBJ1-2; the D gene cannot be named for sure. The sequence was obtained from a woman aged 60 to 75 with COVID-19, enrolled during active disease. The sequencing input was peripheral blood. The DNA sequence is TGTGCCAGTAGTATAGGAACGAGGGCTACCGGCTACACCTTC. Its protein is CASSIGTRATGYTF.